This T cell receptor (beta chain) was retrieved from a study of blood T cell repertoires in COVID-19. Trimming took off 4 bases at V and 7 bases at J, with 11 bases between the two ends. This CDR3 comprises 13 residues. Germline assignment: CDR1 SGHDN and CDR2 FVKESK. This table comes from immunoSEQ multiplex PCR, and its TCRdb copy is limited to in-frame clones, with some not included. The sample has tens of thousands of clones, more than 75% seen once. The receptor was derived from a man aged 35-49 years with COVID-19, enrolled during active disease. The sequencing sample was made of peripheral blood. The V call is TRBV14, the J call TRBJ2-1; D is unclear. CDR3 loop: CASSLITWNEQFF. In DNA form, the CDR3 reads TGTGCCAGCAGCCTAATAACTTGGAATGAGCAGTTCTTC.